This TCR beta chain was documented in a study of T cells expressing NK-cell markers. Study observations and caveats: In a handful of donors, dominant clonotypes made up about 25-65% of CD3+CD56-NKG2C+ cells. Whether the expanded NKG2C+ T cell clones recognized HCMV remained unclear.

The CDR3 loop spans 16 amino acids. Germline V gene sequence: CDR1 MGHDK, CDR2 SYGVNS. As the method of synthesis, 5'RACE template switching with UMIs yielded TCR beta cDNA. Using the 5' RACE reads, TCRdb records one entry per CDR3 protein without DNA. The sample table sets out 150,000 to 170,000 distinct CDR3 sequences. On this clonotype itself: Its cognate antigen is unknown.

The V gene is TRBV25-1, the J gene TRBJ2-1; the D gene TCRdb calls, TRBD2, cannot be checked with no DNA. This sequence was found in a woman between 45 and 60 years old in good health. The sequenced sample consisted of blood T cells: a sorted CD56 or NKG2C T cell subset, CD4+ or CD8+ T cells, or bulk PBMC T cells (not recorded which). The CDR3 is CASSDWAAGDSDEQFF.